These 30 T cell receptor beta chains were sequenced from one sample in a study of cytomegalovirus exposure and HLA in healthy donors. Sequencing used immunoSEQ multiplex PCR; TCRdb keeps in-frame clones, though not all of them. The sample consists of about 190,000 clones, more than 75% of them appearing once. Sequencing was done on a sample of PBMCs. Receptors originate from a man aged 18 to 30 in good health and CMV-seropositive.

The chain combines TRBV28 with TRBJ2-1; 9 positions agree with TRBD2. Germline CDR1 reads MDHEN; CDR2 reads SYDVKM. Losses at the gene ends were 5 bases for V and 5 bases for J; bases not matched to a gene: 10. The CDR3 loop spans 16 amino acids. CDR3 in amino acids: CASSLLTGLANNEQFF. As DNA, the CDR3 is TGTGCCAGCAGTCTTCTAACGGGACTAGCCAACAATGAGCAGTTCTTC.

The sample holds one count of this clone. The CDR3 protein is CASSLHIVRGFSTDTQYF. The CDR3 DNA follows: TGTGCCAGCAGCTTACATATCGTCAGGGGGTTTTCCACAGATACGCAGTATTTT. V and J are TRBV7-8 and TRBJ2-3; TRBD1 matches 7 bases. The CDR3 is 18 amino acids. Germline CDR1 is SGHVS and CDR2 is FQNEAQ. The J segment lost 2 bases and the V segment lost 2 bases, leaving 13 bases of the junction unmatched.

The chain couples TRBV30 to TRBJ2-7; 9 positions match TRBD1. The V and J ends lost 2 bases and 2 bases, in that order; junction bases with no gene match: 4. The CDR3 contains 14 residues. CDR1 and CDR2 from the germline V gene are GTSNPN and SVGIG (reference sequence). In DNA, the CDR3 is TGTGCCTGGAGTTCCGACAGGGGGGCCTACGAGCAGTACTTC. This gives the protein CAWSSDRGAYEQYF. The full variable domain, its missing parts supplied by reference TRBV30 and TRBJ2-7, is SQTIHQWPATLVQPVGSPLSLECTVEGTSNPNLYWYRQAAGRGLQLLFYSVGIGQISSEVPQNLSASRPQDRQFILSSKKLLLSDSGFYLCAWSSDRGAYEQYFGPGTRLTVT.

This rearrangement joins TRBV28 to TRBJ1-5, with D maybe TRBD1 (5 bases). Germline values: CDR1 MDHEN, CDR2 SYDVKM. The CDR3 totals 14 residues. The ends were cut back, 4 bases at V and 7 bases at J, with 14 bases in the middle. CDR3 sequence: CASSSLQGTQPQHF. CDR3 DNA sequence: TGTGCCAGCAGTTCCCTTCAGGGTACCCAGCCCCAGCATTTT.

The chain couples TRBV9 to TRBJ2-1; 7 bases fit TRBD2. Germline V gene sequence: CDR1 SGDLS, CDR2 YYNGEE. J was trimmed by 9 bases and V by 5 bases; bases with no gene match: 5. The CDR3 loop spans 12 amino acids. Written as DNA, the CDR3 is TGTGCCAGCAGGGGTCCTAGCGGTGAGCAGTTCTTC. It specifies CASRGPSGEQFF.

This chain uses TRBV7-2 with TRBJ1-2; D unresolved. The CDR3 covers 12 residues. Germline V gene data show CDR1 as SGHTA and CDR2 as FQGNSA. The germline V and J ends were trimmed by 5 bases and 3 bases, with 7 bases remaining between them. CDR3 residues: CASSAGDYGYTF. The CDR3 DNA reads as TGTGCCAGCAGCGCCGGGGACTATGGCTACACCTTC.

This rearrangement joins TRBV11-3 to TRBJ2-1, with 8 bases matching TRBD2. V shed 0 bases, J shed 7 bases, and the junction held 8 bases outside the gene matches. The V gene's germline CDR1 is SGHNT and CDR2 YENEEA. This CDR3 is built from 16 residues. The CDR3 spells CASSLDYPGGVNEQFF. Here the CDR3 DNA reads TGTGCCAGCAGCTTAGATTACCCGGGAGGGGTGAATGAGCAGTTCTTC.

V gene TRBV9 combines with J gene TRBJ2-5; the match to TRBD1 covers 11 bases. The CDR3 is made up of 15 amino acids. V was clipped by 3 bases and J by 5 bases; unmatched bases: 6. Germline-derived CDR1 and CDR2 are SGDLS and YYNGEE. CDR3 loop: CASSGGTGGLETQYF. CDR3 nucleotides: TGTGCCAGCAGCGGTGGGACAGGGGGTTTGGAGACCCAGTACTTC.

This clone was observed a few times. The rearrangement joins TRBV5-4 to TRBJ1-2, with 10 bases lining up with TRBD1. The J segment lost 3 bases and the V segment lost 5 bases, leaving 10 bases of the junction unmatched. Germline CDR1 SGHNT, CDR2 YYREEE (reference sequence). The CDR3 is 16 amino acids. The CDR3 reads CASSQTGTGDHYGYTF. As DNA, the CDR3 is TGTGCCAGCAGTCAGACCGGGACAGGGGATCACTATGGCTACACCTTC.

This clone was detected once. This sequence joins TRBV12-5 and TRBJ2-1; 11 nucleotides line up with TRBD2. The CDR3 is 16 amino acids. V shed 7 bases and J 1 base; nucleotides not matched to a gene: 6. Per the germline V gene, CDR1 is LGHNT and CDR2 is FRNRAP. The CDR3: CASDAGLAGSYNEQFF. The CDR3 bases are TGTGCTAGTGACGCCGGACTAGCGGGTTCCTACAATGAGCAGTTCTTC.

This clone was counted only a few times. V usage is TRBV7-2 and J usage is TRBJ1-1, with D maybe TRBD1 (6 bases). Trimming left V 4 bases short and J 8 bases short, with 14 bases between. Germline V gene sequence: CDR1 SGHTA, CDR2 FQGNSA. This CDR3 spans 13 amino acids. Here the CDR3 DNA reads TGTGCCAGCAGCTCCCGAGTTGACAGGGAAGCTTTCTTT. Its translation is CASSSRVDREAFF.

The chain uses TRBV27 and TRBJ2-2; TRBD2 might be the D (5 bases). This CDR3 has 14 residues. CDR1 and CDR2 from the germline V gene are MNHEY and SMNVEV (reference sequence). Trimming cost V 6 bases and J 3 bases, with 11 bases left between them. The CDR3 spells CASRASGDTGELFF. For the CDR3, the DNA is TGTGCCAGCAGAGCGTCCGGGGACACCGGGGAGCTGTTTTTT.

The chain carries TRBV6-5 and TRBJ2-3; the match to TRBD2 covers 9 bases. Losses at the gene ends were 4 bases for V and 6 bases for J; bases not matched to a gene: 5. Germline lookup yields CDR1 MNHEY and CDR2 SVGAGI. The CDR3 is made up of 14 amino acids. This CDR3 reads CASSSLAGRDTQYF. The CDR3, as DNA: TGTGCCAGCAGTTCACTAGCGGGCCGGGATACGCAGTATTTT.

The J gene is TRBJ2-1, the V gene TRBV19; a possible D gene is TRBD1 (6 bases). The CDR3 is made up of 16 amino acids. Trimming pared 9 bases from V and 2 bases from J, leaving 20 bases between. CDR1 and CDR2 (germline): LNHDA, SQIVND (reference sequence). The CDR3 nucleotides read TGTGCCAGCCGAGAGCCCTGGGGGCGTACCTACAATGAGCAGTTCTTC. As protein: CASREPWGRTYNEQFF.

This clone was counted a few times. As DNA, the CDR3 is TGTGCCAGTAGTCCTCGAGGCTCCTACGAGCAGTACTTC. Encoded protein: CASSPRGSYEQYF. The chain couples TRBV19 to TRBJ2-7; no clear D. This CDR3 is 13 amino acids long. Germline CDR1 LNHDA, CDR2 SQIVND (reference sequence). The V end lost 5 bases, the J end lost 0 bases, and 8 bases lay between the germline ends. Filled out from reference TRBV19 and TRBJ2-7, the complete variable domain reads DGGITQSPKYLFRKEGQNVTLSCEQNLNHDAMYWYRQDPGQGLRLIYYSQIVNDFQKGDIAEGYSVSREKKESFPLTVTSAQKNPTAFYLCASSPRGSYEQYFGPGTRLTVT.

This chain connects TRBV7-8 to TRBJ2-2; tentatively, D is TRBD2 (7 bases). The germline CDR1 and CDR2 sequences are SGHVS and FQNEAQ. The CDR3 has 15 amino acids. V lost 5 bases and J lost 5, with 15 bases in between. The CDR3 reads CASSPSRGGTGELFF. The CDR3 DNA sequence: TGTGCCAGCAGCCCTAGTAGGGGGGGGACCGGGGAGCTGTTTTTT.

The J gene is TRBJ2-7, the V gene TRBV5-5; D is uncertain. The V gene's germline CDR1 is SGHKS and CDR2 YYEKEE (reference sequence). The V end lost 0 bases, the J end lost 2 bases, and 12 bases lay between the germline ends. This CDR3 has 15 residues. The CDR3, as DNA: TGTGCCAGCAGCTTGGGACTGCCAGCACCCTACGAGCAGTACTTC. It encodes CASSLGLPAPYEQYF.

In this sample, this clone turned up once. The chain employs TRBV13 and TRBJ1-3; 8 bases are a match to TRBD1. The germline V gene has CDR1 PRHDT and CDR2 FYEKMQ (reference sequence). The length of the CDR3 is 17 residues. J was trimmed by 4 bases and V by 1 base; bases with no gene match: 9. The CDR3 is CASSLATGTGSGNTIYF. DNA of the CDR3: TGTGCCAGCAGCTTAGCCACCGGGACAGGATCAGGAAACACCATATATTTT.

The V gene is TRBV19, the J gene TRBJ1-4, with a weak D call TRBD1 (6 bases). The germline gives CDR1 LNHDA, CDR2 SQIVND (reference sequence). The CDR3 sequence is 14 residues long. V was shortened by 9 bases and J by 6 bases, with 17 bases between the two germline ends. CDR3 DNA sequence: TGTGCCAGCCTCCCCAGGGGCAGAGATGAAAAACTGTTTTTT. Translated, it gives CASLPRGRDEKLFF.

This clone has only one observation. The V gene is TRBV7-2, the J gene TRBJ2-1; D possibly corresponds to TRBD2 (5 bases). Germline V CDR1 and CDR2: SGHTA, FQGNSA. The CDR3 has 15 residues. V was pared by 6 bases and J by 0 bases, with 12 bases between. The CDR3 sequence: CASSVTGSSYNEQFF. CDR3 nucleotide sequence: TGTGCCAGCAGTGTGACTGGGAGCTCCTACAATGAGCAGTTCTTC.

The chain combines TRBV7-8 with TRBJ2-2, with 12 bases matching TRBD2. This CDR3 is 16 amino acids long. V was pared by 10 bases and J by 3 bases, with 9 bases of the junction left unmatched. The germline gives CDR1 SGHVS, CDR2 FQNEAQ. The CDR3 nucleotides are TGTGCCAACTCACCTAGCGGGGGGGAATACACCGGGGAGCTGTTTTTT. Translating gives CANSPSGGEYTGELFF.

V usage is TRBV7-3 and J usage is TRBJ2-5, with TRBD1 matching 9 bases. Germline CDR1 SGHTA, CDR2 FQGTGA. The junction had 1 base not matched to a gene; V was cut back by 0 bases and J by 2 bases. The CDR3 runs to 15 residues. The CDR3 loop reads CASSLTGQGQETQYF. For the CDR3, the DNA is TGTGCCAGCAGCTTAACTGGACAGGGGCAAGAGACCCAGTACTTC.

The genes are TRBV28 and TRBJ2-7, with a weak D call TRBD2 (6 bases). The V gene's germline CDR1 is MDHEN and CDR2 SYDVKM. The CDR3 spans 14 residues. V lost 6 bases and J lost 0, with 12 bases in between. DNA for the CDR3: TGTGCCAGCAGCAGTAGCGGAAGCTCCTACGAGCAGTACTTC. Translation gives CASSSSGSSYEQYF.

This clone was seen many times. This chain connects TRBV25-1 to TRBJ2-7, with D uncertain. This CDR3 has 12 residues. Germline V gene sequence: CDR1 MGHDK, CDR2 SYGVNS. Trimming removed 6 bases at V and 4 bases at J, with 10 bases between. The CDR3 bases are TGTGCCAGCAGCCTAAACCCGTACGAGCAGTACTTC. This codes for CASSLNPYEQYF.

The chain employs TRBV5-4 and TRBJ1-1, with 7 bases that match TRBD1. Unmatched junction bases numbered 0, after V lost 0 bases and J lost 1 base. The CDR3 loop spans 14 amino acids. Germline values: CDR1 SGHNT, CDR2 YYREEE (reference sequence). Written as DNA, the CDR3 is TGTGCCAGCAGCTTGGGGACAGGGAACACTGAAGCTTTCTTT. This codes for CASSLGTGNTEAFF.

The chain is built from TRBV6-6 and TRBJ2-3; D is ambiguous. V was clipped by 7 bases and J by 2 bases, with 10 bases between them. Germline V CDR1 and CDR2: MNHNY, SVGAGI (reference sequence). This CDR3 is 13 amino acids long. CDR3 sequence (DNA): TGTGCCAGCACCCCCGGTAACACAGATACGCAGTATTTT. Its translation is CASTPGNTDTQYF.

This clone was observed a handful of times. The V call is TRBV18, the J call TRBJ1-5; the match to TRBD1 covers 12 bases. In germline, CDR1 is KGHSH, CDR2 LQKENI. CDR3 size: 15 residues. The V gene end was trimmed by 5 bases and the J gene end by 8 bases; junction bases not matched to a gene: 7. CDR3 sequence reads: CASSASGTGGEPQHF. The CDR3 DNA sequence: TGTGCCAGCTCAGCCTCCGGGACAGGGGGCGAGCCCCAGCATTTT.

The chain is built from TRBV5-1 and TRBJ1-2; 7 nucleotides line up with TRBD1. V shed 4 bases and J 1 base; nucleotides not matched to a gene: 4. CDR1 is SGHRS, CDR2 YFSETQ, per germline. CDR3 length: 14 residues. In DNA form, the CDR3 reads TGCGCCAGCAGCCCGGGGGACAGTAACTATGGCTACACCTTC. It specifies CASSPGDSNYGYTF.

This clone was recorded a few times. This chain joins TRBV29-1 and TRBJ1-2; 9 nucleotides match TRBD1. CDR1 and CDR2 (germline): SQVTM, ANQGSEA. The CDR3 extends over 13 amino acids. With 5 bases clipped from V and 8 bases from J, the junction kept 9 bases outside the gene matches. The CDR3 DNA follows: TGCAGCGTTATGGTGGGGACAGGGTACGGCTACACCTTC. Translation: CSVMVGTGYGYTF.

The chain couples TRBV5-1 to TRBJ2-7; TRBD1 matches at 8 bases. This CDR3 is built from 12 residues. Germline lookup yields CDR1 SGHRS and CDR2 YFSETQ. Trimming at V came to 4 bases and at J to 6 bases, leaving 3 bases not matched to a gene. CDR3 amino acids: CASSRTGFEQYF. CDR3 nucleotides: TGCGCCAGCAGCCGGACAGGGTTCGAGCAGTACTTC.